This T cell receptor (beta chain) was obtained from a study of T cell repertoires in cytomegalovirus infection. TCRdb independently ran MiXCR on the reads; one entry per CDR3 protein. The sample shows around 250,000 distinct CDR3 sequences, over 15% of them seen only once. The CDR3 sequence is 14 residues long. V was cut by 2 bases and J by 1 base, with 6 bases left in between. The germline gives CDR1 LNHNV, CDR2 YYDKDF (reference sequence). This chain links TRBV15 with TRBJ1-5; no clear D. The source of this sequence is a human donor in good health (CMV status not recorded). Some clones in this sample may be carry-over from other donors' samples. The sample consisted of CD8+ T cells from PBMCs. The CDR3 loop is CATSRIRSNQPQHF. The DNA of the CDR3 is TGTGCCACCAGCAGAATCAGGAGCAATCAGCCCCAGCATTTT.